Included here is one T cell receptor (beta chain) sequence, with context. These data are taken from a study of cytomegalovirus exposure and HLA in healthy donors. PCR amplification relied on 60 Vbeta primers (plus 13 Jbeta primers). The repertoire was sequenced with immunoSEQ multiplex PCR; TCRdb's copy has only in-frame clones and lacks some. The sample includes about 85,000 clones, around four fifths of them seen just once. The CDR3 contains 15 residues. Deletions cut 0 bases from V and 3 bases from J, with 12 bases between. Germline V gene lookup returns CDR1 MGHRA and CDR2 YSYEKL. Material for sequencing was PBMCs. The V gene is TRBV4-1, the J gene TRBJ2-7; D is possibly TRBD1 (5 bases). The clonotype originates from a boy aged 5-17 years in good health and CMV-seronegative. The CDR3 reads CASSQDRGRVYEQYF. The CDR3 nucleotides are TGCGCCAGCAGCCAAGATCGTGGCAGGGTCTACGAGCAGTACTTC.